These T cell receptor beta chains were read from a single sample in a study of cytomegalovirus exposure and HLA in healthy donors. Using immunoSEQ multiplex PCR, the repertoire was profiled, and TCRdb retains in-frame clones only, with some absent. The sample table sets out 70,000 to 80,000 clones. Specimen: PBMCs. These receptors all come from a man aged 40-49 years in good health and CMV-seronegative. Both conserved end residues are part of each CDR3. The D gene is left open where the match is weak.

J	D	V	CDR3	DNA
TRBJ2-1	TRBD1	TRBV7-9	CASSPDRSSYNEQFF	TGTGCCAGCAGTCCGGACAGGAGCTCCTACAATGAGCAGTTCTTC
TRBJ1-3	NA	TRBV28	CASSSAGNTIYF	TGTGCCAGCAGCAGCGCTGGAAACACCATATATTTT
TRBJ2-7	NA	TRBV4-1	CASSDTPGFDSYEQYF	TGCGCCAGCAGCGATACTCCAGGGTTTGATTCCTACGAGCAGTACTTC
TRBJ1-4	NA	TRBV5-1	CASSVGTTREKLFF	TGCGCCAGCAGCGTTGGGACTACACGAGAAAAACTGTTTTTT
TRBJ2-2	TRBD2	TRBV29-1	CSVGGTSGGRNLNTGELFF	TGCAGCGTGGGGGGGACTAGCGGGGGCCGGAACTTGAACACCGGGGAGCTGTTTTTT
TRBJ2-2	NA	TRBV4-1	CASSQTRDKLNTGELFF	TGCGCCAGCAGCCAAACCCGGGACAAGTTGAACACCGGGGAGCTGTTTTTT
TRBJ2-7	NA	TRBV4-1	CASSHLRDTAYEQYF	TGCGCCAGCAGCCATCTACGGGACACTGCCTACGAGCAGTACTTC
TRBJ2-3	NA	TRBV20-1	CSAAGADTQYF	TGCAGTGCTGCAGGGGCGGATACGCAGTATTTT
TRBJ2-2	NA	TRBV5-1	CASSLVFSSGTGELFF	TGCGCCAGCAGCTTGGTGTTCAGCAGCGGCACCGGGGAGCTGTTTTTT
TRBJ2-5	NA	TRBV6-1	CASVRGSEETQYF	TGTGCCAGCGTCCGGGGGTCTGAAGAGACCCAGTACTTC